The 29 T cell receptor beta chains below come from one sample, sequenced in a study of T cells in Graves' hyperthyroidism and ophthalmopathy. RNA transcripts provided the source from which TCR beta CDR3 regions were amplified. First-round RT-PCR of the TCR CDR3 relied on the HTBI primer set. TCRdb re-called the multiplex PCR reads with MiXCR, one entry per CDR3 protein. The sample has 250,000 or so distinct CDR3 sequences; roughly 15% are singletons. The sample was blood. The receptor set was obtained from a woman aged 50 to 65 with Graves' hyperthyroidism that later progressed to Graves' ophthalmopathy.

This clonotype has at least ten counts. The CDR3 protein is CSARDGTGRVGEQYF. In DNA, the CDR3 is TGCAGTGCTAGAGATGGGACAGGGCGCGTCGGCGAGCAGTACTTC. This chain links TRBV20-1 with TRBJ2-7; 9 bases line up with TRBD1. CDR3 length: 15 residues. The germline V gene has CDR1 DFQATT and CDR2 SNEGSKA (reference sequence). The J segment lost 6 bases and the V segment lost 0 bases, leaving 9 bases of the junction unmatched.

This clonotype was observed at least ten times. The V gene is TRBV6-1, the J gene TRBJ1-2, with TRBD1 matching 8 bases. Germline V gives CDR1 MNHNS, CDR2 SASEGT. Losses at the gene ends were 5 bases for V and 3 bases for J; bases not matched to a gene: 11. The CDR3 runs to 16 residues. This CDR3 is CASSSVPGQADYGYTF. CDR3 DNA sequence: TGTGCCAGCAGTTCCGTCCCGGGACAGGCTGACTATGGCTACACCTTC.

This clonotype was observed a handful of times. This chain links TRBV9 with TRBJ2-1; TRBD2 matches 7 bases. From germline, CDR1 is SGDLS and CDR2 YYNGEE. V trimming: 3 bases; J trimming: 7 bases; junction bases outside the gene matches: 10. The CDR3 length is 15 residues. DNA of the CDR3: TGTGCCAGCAGCGCGAGCGGGGCTCCGTCTAATGAGCAGTTCTTC. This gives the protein CASSASGAPSNEQFF.

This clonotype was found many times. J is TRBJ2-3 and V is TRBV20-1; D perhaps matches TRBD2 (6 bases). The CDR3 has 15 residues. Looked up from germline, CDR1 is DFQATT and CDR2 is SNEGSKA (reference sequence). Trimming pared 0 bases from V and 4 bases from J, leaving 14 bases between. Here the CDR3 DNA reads TGCAGTGCTAGAGATATACGACTAGTGGCAGATACGCAGTATTTT. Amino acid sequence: CSARDIRLVADTQYF.

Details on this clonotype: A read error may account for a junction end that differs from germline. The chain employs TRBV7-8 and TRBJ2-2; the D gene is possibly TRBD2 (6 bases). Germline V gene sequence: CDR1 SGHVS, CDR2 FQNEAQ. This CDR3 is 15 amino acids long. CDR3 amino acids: CASSLRGRNTGGLFF. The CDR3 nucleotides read TGTGCCAGCAGCTTACGAGGGAGAAACACCGGGGGGCTGTTTTTT. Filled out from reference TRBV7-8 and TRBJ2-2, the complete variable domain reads GAGVSQSPRYKVAKRGQDVALRCDPISGHVSLFWYQQALGQGPEFLTYFQNEAQLDKSGLPSDRFFAERPEGSVSTLKIQRTQQEDSAVYLCASSLRGRNTGGLFFGEGSRLTVL.

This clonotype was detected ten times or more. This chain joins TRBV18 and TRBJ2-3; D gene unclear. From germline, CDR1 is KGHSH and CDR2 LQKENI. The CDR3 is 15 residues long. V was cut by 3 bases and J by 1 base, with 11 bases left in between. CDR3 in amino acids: CASSPVLMGTDTQYF. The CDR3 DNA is TGTGCCAGCTCACCCGTGTTAATGGGCACAGATACGCAGTATTTT.

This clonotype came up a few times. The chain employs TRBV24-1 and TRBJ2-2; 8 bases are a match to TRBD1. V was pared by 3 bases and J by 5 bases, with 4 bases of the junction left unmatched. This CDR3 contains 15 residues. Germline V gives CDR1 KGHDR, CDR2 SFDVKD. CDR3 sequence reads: CATSDPRTGTGELFF. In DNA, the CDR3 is TGTGCCACCAGTGATCCCCGGACAGGGACCGGGGAGCTGTTTTTT.

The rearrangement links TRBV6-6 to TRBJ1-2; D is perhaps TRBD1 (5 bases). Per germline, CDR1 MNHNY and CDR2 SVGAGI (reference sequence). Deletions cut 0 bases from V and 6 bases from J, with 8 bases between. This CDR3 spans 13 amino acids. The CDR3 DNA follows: TGTGCCAGCAGTTACTCGGTCAGGGATGGCTACACCTTC. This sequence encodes CASSYSVRDGYTF.

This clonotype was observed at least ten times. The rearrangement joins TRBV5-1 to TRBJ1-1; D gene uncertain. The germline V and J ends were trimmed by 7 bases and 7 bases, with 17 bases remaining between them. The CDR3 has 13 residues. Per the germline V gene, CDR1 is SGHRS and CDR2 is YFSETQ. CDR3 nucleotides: TGCGCCAGCTCCAGACCCGGTCGGCGTGAAGCTTTCTTT. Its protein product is CASSRPGRREAFF.

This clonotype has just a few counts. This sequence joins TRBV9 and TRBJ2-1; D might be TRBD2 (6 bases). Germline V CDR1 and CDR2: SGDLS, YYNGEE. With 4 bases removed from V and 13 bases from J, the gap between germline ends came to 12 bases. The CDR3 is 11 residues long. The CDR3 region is CASSPGVAQFF. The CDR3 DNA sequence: TGTGCCAGCAGCCCGGGGGTAGCACAGTTCTTC.

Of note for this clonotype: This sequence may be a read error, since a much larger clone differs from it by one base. CDR3 amino acids: CATSTPGRNERFF. The CDR3 DNA follows: TGTGCCACCAGCACCCCGGGACGGAATGAGCGGTTCTTC. The J gene is TRBJ2-1, the V gene TRBV15; D possibly uses TRBD1 or TRBD2 (5 bases each). The CDR3 is 13 amino acids. Per germline, CDR1 LNHNV and CDR2 YYDKDF (reference sequence).

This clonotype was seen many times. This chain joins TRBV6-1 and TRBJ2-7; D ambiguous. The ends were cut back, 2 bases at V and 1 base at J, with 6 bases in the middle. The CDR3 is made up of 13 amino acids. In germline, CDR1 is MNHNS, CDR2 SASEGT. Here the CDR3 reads CASSELTSYEQYF. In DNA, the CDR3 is TGTGCCAGCAGTGAATTGACATCCTACGAGCAGTACTTC.

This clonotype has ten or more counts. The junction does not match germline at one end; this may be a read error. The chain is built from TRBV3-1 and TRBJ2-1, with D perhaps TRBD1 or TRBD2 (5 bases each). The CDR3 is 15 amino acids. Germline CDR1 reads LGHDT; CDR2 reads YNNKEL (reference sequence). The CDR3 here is CASRQGPGREYEQFF. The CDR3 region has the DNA TGTGCCAGCAGACAAGGACCAGGCAGGGAGTATGAGCAGTTCTTC.

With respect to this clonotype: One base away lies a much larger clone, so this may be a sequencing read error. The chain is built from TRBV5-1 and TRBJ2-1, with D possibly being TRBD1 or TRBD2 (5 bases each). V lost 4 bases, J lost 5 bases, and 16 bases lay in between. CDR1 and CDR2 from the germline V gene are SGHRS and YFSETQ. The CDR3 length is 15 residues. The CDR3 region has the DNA TGCGCCAGCAGCGCCGCGACCGGGACGGACAATGAGCAGTTCTTC. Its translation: CASSAATGTDNEQFF. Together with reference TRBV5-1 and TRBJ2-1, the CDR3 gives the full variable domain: KAGVTQTPRYLIKTRGQQVTLSCSPISGHRSVSWYQQTPGQGLQFLFEYFSETQRNKGNFPGRFSGRQFSNSRSEMNVSTLELGDSALYLCASSAATGTDNEQFFGPGTRLTVL.

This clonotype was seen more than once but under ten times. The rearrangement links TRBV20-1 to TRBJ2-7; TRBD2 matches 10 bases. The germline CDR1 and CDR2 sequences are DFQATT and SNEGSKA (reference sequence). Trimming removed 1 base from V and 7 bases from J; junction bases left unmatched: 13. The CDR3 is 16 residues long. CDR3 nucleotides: TGCAGTGCTAGAGGACCCGAAGTAGCGGGAGGTAGGGAGCAGTACTTC. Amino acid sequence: CSARGPEVAGGREQYF.

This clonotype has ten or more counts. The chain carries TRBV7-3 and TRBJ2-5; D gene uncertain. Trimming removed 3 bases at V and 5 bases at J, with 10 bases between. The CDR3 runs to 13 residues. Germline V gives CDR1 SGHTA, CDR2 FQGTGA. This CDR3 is CASSFWSGETQYF. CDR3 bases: TGTGCCAGCAGCTTTTGGAGTGGGGAGACCCAGTACTTC.

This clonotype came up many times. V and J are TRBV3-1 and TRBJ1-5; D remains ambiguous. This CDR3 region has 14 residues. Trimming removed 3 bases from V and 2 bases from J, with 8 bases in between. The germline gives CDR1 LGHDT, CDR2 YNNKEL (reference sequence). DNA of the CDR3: TGTGCCAGCAGCCAGGGCTGGGGCAATCAGCCCCAGCATTTT. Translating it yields CASSQGWGNQPQHF.

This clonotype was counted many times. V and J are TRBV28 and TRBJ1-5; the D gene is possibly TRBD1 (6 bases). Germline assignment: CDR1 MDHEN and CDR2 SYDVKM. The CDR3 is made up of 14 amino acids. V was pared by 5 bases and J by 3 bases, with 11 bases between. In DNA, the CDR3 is TGTGCCAGCAGTCAAGGACAGAACAATCAGCCCCAGCATTTT. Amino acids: CASSQGQNNQPQHF.

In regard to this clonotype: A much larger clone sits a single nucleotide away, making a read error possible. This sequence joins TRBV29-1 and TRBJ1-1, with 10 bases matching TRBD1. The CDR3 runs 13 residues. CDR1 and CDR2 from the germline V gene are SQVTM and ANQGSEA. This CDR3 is CSLGQGIGTEVFF. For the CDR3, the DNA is TGCAGCTTGGGACAGGGGATTGGCACTGAAGTTTTCTTT.

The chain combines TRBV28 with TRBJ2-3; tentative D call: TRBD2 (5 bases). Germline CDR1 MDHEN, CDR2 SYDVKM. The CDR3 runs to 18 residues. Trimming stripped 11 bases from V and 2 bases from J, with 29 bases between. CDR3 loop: CAGKPARPGWRTTDTQYF. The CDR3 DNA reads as TGTGCCGGCAAGCCTGCTCGTCCGGGATGGCGAACCACAGATACGCAGTATTTT.

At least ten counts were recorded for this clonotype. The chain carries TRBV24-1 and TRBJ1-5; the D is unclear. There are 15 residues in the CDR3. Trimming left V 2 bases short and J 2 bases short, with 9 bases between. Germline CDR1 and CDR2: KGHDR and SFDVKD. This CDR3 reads CATSDSPYGNQPQHF. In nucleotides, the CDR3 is TGTGCCACCAGTGATTCCCCCTACGGCAATCAGCCCCAGCATTTT.

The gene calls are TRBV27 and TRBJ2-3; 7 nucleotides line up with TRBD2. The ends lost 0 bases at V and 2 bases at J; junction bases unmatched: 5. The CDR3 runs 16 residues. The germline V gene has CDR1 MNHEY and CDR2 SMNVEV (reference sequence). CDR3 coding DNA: TGTGCCAGCAGTTTATCGACTAGCCCTTTCACAGATACGCAGTATTTT. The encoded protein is CASSLSTSPFTDTQYF.

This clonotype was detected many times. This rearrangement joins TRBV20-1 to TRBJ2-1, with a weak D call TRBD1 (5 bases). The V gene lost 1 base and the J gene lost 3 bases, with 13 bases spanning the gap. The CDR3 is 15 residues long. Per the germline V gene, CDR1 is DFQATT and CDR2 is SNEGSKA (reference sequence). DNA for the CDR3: TGCAGTGCTAGAGTAAACAGGTTGATCTACAATGAGCAGTTCTTC. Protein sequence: CSARVNRLIYNEQFF.

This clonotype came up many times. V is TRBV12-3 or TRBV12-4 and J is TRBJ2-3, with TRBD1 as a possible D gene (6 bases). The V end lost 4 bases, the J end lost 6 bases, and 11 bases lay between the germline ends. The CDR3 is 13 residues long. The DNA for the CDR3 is TGTGCCAGCAGTTCCAGGGGTTTGGATACGCAGTATTTT. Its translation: CASSSRGLDTQYF.

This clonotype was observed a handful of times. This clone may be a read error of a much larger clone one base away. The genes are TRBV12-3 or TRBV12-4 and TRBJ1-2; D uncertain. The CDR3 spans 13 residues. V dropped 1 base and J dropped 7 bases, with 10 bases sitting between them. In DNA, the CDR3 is TGTGCCAGCAGTTTAGATGGAATCAGTGGCTACACCTTC. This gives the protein CASSLDGISGYTF.

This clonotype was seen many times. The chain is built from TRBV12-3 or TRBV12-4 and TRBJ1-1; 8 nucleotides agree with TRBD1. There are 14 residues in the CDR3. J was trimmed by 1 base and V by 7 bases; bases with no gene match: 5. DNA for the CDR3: TGTGCCAGCAACCAGGGGGCGGGGAACACTGAAGCTTTCTTT. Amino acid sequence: CASNQGAGNTEAFF.

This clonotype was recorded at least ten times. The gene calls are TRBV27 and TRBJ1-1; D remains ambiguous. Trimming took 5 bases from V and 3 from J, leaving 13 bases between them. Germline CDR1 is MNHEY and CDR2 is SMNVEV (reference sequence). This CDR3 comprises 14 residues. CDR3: CASSRSNSYTEAFF. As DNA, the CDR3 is TGTGCCAGCAGTCGCAGTAACAGTTACACTGAAGCTTTCTTT.

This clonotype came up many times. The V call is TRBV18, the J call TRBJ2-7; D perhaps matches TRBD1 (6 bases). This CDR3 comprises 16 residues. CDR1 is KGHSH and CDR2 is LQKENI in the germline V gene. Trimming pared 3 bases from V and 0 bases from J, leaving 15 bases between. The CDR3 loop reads CASSPRGDVSSYEQYF. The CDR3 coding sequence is TGTGCCAGCTCACCCAGGGGTGACGTAAGCTCCTACGAGCAGTACTTC.

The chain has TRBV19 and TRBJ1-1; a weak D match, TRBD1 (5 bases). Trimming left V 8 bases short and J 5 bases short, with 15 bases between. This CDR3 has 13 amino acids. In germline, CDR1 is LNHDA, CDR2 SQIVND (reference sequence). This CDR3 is CASETVAATEAFF. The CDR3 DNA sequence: TGTGCCAGTGAGACAGTCGCCGCTACTGAAGCTTTCTTT.